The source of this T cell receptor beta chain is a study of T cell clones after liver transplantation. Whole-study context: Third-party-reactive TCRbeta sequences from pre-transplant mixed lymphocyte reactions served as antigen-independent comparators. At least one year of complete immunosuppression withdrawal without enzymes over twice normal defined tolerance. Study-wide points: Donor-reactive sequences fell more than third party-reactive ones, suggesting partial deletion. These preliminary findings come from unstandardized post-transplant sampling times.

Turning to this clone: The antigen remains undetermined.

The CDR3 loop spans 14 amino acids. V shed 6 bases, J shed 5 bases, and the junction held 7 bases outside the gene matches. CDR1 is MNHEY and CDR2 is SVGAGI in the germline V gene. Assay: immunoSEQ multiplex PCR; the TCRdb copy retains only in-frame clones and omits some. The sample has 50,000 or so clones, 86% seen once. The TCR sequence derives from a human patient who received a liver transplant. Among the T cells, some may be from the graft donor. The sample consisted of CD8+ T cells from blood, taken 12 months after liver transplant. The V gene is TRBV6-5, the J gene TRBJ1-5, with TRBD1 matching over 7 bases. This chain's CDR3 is CASSRQGIYQPQHF. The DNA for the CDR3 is TGTGCCAGCAGCCGACAGGGAATCTATCAGCCCCAGCATTTT.